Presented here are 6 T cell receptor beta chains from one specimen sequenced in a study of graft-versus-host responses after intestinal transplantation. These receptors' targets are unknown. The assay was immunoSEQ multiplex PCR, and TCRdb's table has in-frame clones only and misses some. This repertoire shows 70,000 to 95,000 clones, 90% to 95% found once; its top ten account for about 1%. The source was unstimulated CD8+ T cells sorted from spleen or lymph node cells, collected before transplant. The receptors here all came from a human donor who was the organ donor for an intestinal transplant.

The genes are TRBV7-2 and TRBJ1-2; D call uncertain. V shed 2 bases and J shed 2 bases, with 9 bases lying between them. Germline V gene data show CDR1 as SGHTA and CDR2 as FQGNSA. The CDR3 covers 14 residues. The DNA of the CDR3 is TGTGCCAGCAGCTTAAGATGGAGAAACTATGGCTACACCTTC. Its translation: CASSLRWRNYGYTF. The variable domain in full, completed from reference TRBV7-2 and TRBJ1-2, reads GAGVSQSPSNKVTEKGKDVELRCDPISGHTALYWYRQSLGQGLEFLIYFQGNSAPDKSGLPSDRFSAERTGGSVSTLTIQRTQQEDSAVYLCASSLRWRNYGYTFGSGTRLTVV.

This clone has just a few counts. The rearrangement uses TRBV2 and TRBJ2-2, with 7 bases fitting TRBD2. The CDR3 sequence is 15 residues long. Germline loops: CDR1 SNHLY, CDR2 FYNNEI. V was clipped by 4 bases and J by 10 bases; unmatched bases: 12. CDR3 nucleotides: TGTGCCAGCAGTGTCGGGGCGGGAGACGTTCCGGAGCTGTTTTTT. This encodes CASSVGAGDVPELFF. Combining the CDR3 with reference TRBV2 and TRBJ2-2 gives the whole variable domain EPEVTQTPSHQVTQMGQEVILRCVPISNHLYFYWYRQILGQKVEFLVSFYNNEISEKSEIFDDQFSVERPDGSNFTLKIRSTKLEDSAMYFCASSVGAGDVPELFFGEGSRLTVL.

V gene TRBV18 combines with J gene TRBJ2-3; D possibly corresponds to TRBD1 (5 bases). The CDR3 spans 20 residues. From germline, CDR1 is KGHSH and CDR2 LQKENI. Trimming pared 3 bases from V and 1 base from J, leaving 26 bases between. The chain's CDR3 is CASSPLKDTVPTRGTDTQYF. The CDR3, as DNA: TGTGCCAGCTCACCCTTAAAGGACACAGTGCCCACCCGCGGCACAGATACGCAGTATTTT.

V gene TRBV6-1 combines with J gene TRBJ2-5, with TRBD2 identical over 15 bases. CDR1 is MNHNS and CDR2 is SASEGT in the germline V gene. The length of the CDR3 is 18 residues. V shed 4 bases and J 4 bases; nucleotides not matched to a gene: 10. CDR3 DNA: TGTGCCAGCAGTGGTTGGACTAGCGGGGGGGCCTATGGAGAGACCCAGTACTTC. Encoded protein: CASSGWTSGGAYGETQYF.

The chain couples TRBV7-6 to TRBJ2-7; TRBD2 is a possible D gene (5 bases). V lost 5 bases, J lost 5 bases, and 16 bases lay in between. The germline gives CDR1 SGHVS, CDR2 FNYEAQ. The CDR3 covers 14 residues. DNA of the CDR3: TGTGCCAGCAGCCCCCGGGATCTGGACCACGAGCAGTACTTC. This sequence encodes CASSPRDLDHEQYF.

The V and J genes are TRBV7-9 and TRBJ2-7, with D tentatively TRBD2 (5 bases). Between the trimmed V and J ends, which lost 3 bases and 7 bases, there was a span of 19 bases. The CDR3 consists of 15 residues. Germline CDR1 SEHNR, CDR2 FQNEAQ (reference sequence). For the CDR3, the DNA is TGTGCCAGCAGCTTGTGGCCAGCGGTGGTGCGTGAGCAGTACTTC. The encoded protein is CASSLWPAVVREQYF.